This T cell receptor beta chain appears in the sequencing data of a study of response to subunit inactivated influenza vaccine. Study observations and caveats: A suggestion made by the authors is that each seasonal influenza vaccination recruits few new T cells.

This clonotype was detected only a few times. The antigen is unknown. One entry per CDR3 protein results from TCRdb running MiXCR on the RT-PCR reads. The sample lists around 750,000 distinct CDR3 sequences; 21% were seen once. The germline V gene has CDR1 DFQATT and CDR2 SNEGSKA (reference sequence). Trimming left V 0 bases short and J 9 bases short, with 9 bases between. The CDR3 covers 13 residues. The receptor's source is a man in his fifties who received an inactivated influenza vaccine. The starting material was PBMCs from blood, obtained 5 to 6 days after vaccination. The chain joins TRBV20-1 to TRBJ1-6, with D tentatively TRBD1 (5 bases). CDR3 amino acids: CSARDVGGSPLHF. The CDR3 DNA sequence: TGCAGTGCTAGAGATGTCGGGGGTTCACCCCTCCACTTT.